Listed below are T cell receptor beta chains from one sample, sequenced in a study of blood T cell repertoires in COVID-19. Here immunoSEQ multiplex PCR was the method, and the copy in TCRdb shows in-frame clones only, minus some. The repertoire includes about 150,000 clones, around 85% of them detected once, and approximately 4% sits in the top ten. The sequencing input was peripheral blood. These receptors were taken from a woman in her 70s with acute or convalescent COVID-19. Both conserved end residues are part of each CDR3. The D gene is left open where the match is weak. Where a row states a size, it is once, few, many or the class of an expanded clone; other rows omit it.

v_call	j_call	clone_size	d_call	cdr3_nt	cdr3_aa
TRBV7-9	TRBJ2-7	NA	NA	TGTGCCAGCAGCTTAGATCTTTTGGGGCGGATGCCCCCGCGCTACGAGCAGTACTTC	CASSLDLLGRMPPRYEQYF
TRBV15	TRBJ2-3	NA	NA	TGTGCCACCGGGGGTGGGGGGTTCACAGATACGCAGTATTTT	CATGGGGFTDTQYF
TRBV28	TRBJ2-4	NA	NA	TGTGCCAGCAGTTTACCCGCGGGGTCAGCCAAAAACATTCAGTACTTC	CASSLPAGSAKNIQYF
TRBV7-6	TRBJ1-2	few	NA	TGTGCCAGCAGCCGACTACAGAGGACCCCTTATGGCTACACCTTC	CASSRLQRTPYGYTF
TRBV5-6	TRBJ2-2	once	TRBD1	TGTGCCAGCAGCTCAACCGGGACAGGGAACACCGGGGAGCTGTTTTTT	CASSSTGTGNTGELFF
TRBV25-1	TRBJ2-7	NA	NA	TGTGCCAGCAGTGAACGTCGACAGCACGGGCCCGACGAGCAGTACTTC	CASSERRQHGPDEQYF
TRBV6-2/TRBV6-3	TRBJ2-3	once	NA	TGTGCCAGCAGTTTGTGGGCAGGGGTGGTAGATACGCAGTATTTT	CASSLWAGVVDTQYF
TRBV3-1/TRBV3-2	TRBJ1-2	NA	TRBD1	TGTGCCAGCAGCGCCCCCGGGACAGGGGACTATGGCTACACCTTC	CASSAPGTGDYGYTF
TRBV11-2	TRBJ2-5	NA	NA	TGTGCCAGCAGCTCGCTGAGGCGGGAGACCCAGTACTTC	CASSSLRRETQYF
TRBV25-1	TRBJ1-4	once	NA	TGTGCCAGCAGTCCCTATAATGAAAAACTGTTTTTT	CASSPYNEKLFF
TRBV27	TRBJ2-1	NA	NA	TGTGCCAGCGGTCCGGAGGTTCCATGGCTCTTCCCCTACAATGAGCAGTTCTTC	CASGPEVPWLFPYNEQFF
TRBV7-8	TRBJ1-6	NA	NA	TGTGCCAGCAGCCTAGGGTACAGCAGCAATTCACCCCTCCACTTT	CASSLGYSSNSPLHF
TRBV4-3	TRBJ1-2	NA	TRBD1	TGCGCCAGCAGCCAAGGGACAGGGGGGACCTATGGCTACACCTTC	CASSQGTGGTYGYTF
TRBV2	TRBJ1-2	NA	NA	TGTGCCAGCAGAGACGGCGGGATGTCGAACTATGGCTACACCTTC	CASRDGGMSNYGYTF
TRBV6-6	TRBJ1-1	NA	NA	TGTGCCACCAAAGCTGACACTGAAGCTTTCTTT	CATKADTEAFF
TRBV5-1	TRBJ2-2	NA	NA	TGCGCCAGCAGCCACGGGGACACCGGGGAGCTGTTTTTT	CASSHGDTGELFF
TRBV7-9	TRBJ1-1	NA	NA	TGTGCCAGCAGCCGGACTAACACTGAAGCTTTCTTT	CASSRTNTEAFF
TRBV19	TRBJ2-3	NA	TRBD1	TGTGCCAGTACCCTGGGACAGGGGCGCACAGATACGCAGTATTTT	CASTLGQGRTDTQYF
TRBV7-9	TRBJ1-2	once	NA	TGTGCCAGCAGCTTCGACACCTATGGCTACACCTTC	CASSFDTYGYTF
TRBV5-1	TRBJ1-2	NA	TRBD1	TGCGCCAGCACCTGGGGACAGGGAGGTAACTATGGCTACACCTTC	CASTWGQGGNYGYTF
TRBV24-1	TRBJ2-1	few	TRBD2	TGTGCCACCAGTGGGGCTAGCGGGAGTGAGGAGCAGTTCTTC	CATSGASGSEEQFF
TRBV9	TRBJ2-7	NA	NA	TGTGCCAGCAGCGTAGATGGGGAGCCGTTGGGTGAGCAGTACTTC	CASSVDGEPLGEQYF
TRBV3-1/TRBV3-2	TRBJ1-3	NA	TRBD1	TGTGCCAGCAGCCTGTATGACAGGGGGAAAAGGATATATTTT	CASSLYDRGKRIYF
TRBV5-1	TRBJ1-6	NA	NA	TGCGCCAGCAGCTTGGCGGGACATAATAATTCACCCCTCCACTTT	CASSLAGHNNSPLHF
TRBV5-1	TRBJ1-6	NA	TRBD1	TGCGCCAGCAGCCCGGGCTGGGACAGGGATAATTCACCCCTCCACTTT	CASSPGWDRDNSPLHF
TRBV28	TRBJ2-1	NA	TRBD2	TGTGCCAGCAGTTTAACCCCCCCGGGACTAGCGCAATACAATGAGCAGTTCTTC	CASSLTPPGLAQYNEQFF
TRBV10-3	TRBJ2-1	NA	TRBD2	TGTGCCATCAACGGTGCCGGGGGGGCCTTAGATGAGCAGTTCTTC	CAINGAGGALDEQFF
TRBV11-2	TRBJ1-3	few	NA	TGTGCCAGCAGCTTAGAGGGACTTGCTGGAAACACCATATATTTT	CASSLEGLAGNTIYF
TRBV6-5	TRBJ2-7	NA	TRBD1	TGTGCCAGCAGATATACCGGGACAGGGTCTTACGAGCAGTACTTC	CASRYTGTGSYEQYF
TRBV28	TRBJ2-5	once	TRBD2	TGTGCCAGCAGTCCTGGTTTTCTAGCGGGACCAGAGACCCAGTACTTC	CASSPGFLAGPETQYF
TRBV29-1	TRBJ2-7	NA	NA	TGCAGCGTTCGGGGTGGCTATGCCTACGAGCAGTACTTC	CSVRGGYAYEQYF
TRBV11-2	TRBJ1-3	NA	TRBD1	TGTGCCAGCAGCTTAGGGGACAGGGTCACTGGAAACACCATATATTTT	CASSLGDRVTGNTIYF
TRBV2	TRBJ2-5	NA	NA	TGTGCCAGCAGTGGTCTGGAGACCCAGTACTTC	CASSGLETQYF
TRBV7-9	TRBJ2-7	NA	NA	TGTGCCAGCAGCTTAAGTGCAGGTTACGAGCAGTACTTC	CASSLSAGYEQYF
TRBV28	TRBJ1-5	NA	TRBD1	TGTGCCAGCAGTTTATACACTCAGGGGGTTTATAGCAATCAGCCCCAGCATTTT	CASSLYTQGVYSNQPQHF
TRBV27	TRBJ1-6	NA	NA	TGTGCCAGCAGTTTATCGGGGGGCTCCTATAATTCACCCCTCCACTTT	CASSLSGGSYNSPLHF
TRBV19	TRBJ2-1	NA	TRBD1	TGTGCCAGTAGTGAGCACCCCCGGGACAGTCGAAATGAGCAGTTCTTC	CASSEHPRDSRNEQFF
TRBV3-1/TRBV3-2	TRBJ1-2	NA	NA	TGTGCCGTTTACGGAGGACCGCGCTATGGCTACACCTTC	CAVYGGPRYGYTF
TRBV6-5	TRBJ1-4	NA	NA	TGTGCCAGCAGCACCAGAGCCGGGGAGGAAAAACTGTTTTTT	CASSTRAGEEKLFF
TRBV27	TRBJ1-2	NA	TRBD1	TGTGCCACCCGCGAAGGGGGCCGTGGCTACACCTTC	CATREGGRGYTF
TRBV14	TRBJ2-7	NA	TRBD2	TGTGCCAGCAGCGAGGGGACTAGCTTTCCCGACCGGCAGTACTTC	CASSEGTSFPDRQYF
TRBV18	TRBJ1-5	few	NA	TGTGCCAGCTCACCACCAGGAGGGCGCAATCAGCCCCAGCATTTT	CASSPPGGRNQPQHF
TRBV15	TRBJ1-4	many	NA	TGTGCCACCAGCACCAGGGCTAGGGCTAATGAAAAACTGTTTTTT	CATSTRARANEKLFF
TRBV18	TRBJ2-5	NA	NA	TGTGCCAGCTCACCATCGGGGAAGCGGAACCAAGAGACCCAGTACTTC	CASSPSGKRNQETQYF
TRBV4-3	TRBJ2-2	NA	TRBD2	TGCGCCAGCAGCCGAGGTGGGCTAGCGGGGGGCACCGGGGAGCTGTTTTTT	CASSRGGLAGGTGELFF
TRBV15	TRBJ2-3	NA	NA	TGTGCCACCAGCAGAGATCATTCATGGCGGTTCGGGACAGATACGCAGTATTTT	CATSRDHSWRFGTDTQYF
TRBV18	TRBJ2-4	once	NA	TGTGCCAGCTCACCACCAATGGGCAGCAAAAACATTCAGTACTTC	CASSPPMGSKNIQYF
TRBV3-1/TRBV3-2	TRBJ2-1	NA	NA	TGTGCCAGCAGCCAAGAGGACTCGGCCTACAATGAGCAGTTCTTC	CASSQEDSAYNEQFF
TRBV6-5	TRBJ1-6	NA	NA	TGTGCCAGCAACCGCGGACAGAATTCACCCCTCCACTTT	CASNRGQNSPLHF